A selection of T cell receptor beta chains follows, all from one sample in a study of blood T cell repertoires in COVID-19. Produced via immunoSEQ multiplex PCR; TCRdb's table is partial and in-frame only. The sample lists about 120,000 clones, around four fifths occurring once. Sequencing input: peripheral blood. Every receptor here comes from a woman in her seventies with acute or convalescent COVID-19. The CDR3 runs from the conserved cysteine through the conserved F or W. The D gene is left open where the match is weak. A row's size may be missing; if present it is once, few, many or a size class.

CDR3aa	CDR3nt	j_gene	d_gene	abundance	v_gene
CASSPTKAYEQYF	TGTGCCAGCTCCCCTACGAAAGCCTACGAGCAGTACTTC	TRBJ2-7	NA	NA	TRBV28
CASSPGRGEKLFF	TGTGCCAGCAGCCCCGGACGGGGGGAAAAACTGTTTTTT	TRBJ1-4	NA	NA	TRBV6-5
CASRLPGRGRAEAFF	TGTGCCAGCAGGTTACCGGGAAGGGGGCGAGCTGAAGCTTTCTTT	TRBJ1-1	TRBD1	NA	TRBV28
CASSDNRGVDTGELFF	TGTGCCAGCAGCGACAACAGGGGAGTAGACACCGGGGAGCTGTTTTTT	TRBJ2-2	NA	NA	TRBV12-1
CASSVGTGYSNQPQHF	TGCGCCAGCAGCGTGGGGACAGGCTATAGCAATCAGCCCCAGCATTTT	TRBJ1-5	TRBD1	NA	TRBV5-1
CASSYLQGAYNSPLHF	TGTGCCAGCAGTTACTTACAGGGGGCCTATAATTCACCCCTCCACTTT	TRBJ1-6	TRBD1	NA	TRBV6-5
CASSGGMSNAGNTIYF	TGCGCCAGCAGCGGAGGGATGTCAAATGCTGGAAACACCATATATTTT	TRBJ1-3	NA	few	TRBV5-1
CASSLVQGTNSPLHF	TGTGCCAGCAGCTTAGTGCAGGGTACCAATTCACCCCTCCACTTT	TRBJ1-6	NA	NA	TRBV7-9
CASSGTGRTGELFF	TGTGCCAGTAGTGGGACAGGGCGAACCGGGGAGCTGTTTTTT	TRBJ2-2	TRBD1	NA	TRBV19
CASSLGLAGSYEQYF	TGTGCCAGCAGCTTAGGACTAGCGGGTTCCTACGAGCAGTACTTC	TRBJ2-7	TRBD2	NA	TRBV9
CASSEWDTRTEAFF	TGTGCCAGCAGTGAATGGGACACCCGCACTGAAGCTTTCTTT	TRBJ1-1	NA	NA	TRBV6-1
CASSPQGARGEKLFF	TGTGCCAGCAGCCCACAGGGGGCGCGAGGTGAAAAACTGTTTTTT	TRBJ1-4	TRBD1	NA	TRBV9
CAISETSGNNEQYF	TGTGCCATCAGTGAAACTAGCGGGAATAATGAGCAGTACTTC	TRBJ2-7	TRBD2	NA	TRBV10-3
CASSLGRGTEAFF	TGTGCCAGCAGCTTAGGCAGGGGCACTGAAGCTTTCTTT	TRBJ1-1	NA	NA	TRBV11-1
CASSPSGQPYNSPLHF	TGTGCCAGCTCACCAAGCGGGCAACCCTATAATTCACCCCTCCACTTT	TRBJ1-6	NA	NA	TRBV18